These T cell receptor beta chains were read from a single sample in a study of human T cells and chemical hapten exposure. TCRdb re-called the RACE reads through MiXCR, storing one row per CDR3 protein. The sample has tens of thousands of distinct CDR3 sequences, 11% seen once. Here the sequenced sample was whole blood, taken in connection with sensitization to the hapten diphenylcyclopropenone (DPC). These receptors all come from a woman between 40 and 55 years old with alopecia areata. Some clones in this sample may be carry-over from other donors' samples. CDR3s include the opening cysteine and the closing phenylalanine or tryptophan. Each record gives: D gene, V gene, clone size, J gene, CDR3 DNA, CDR3 protein. A D gene is named only where the DNA matches it firmly. Size is stated for part of the rows, as once, few or many counts, or as a class when the clone is expanded.

>-|TRBV28|once|TRBJ1-5
TGTGCCAGCAGAATTACAGATAGCAATCAGCCCCAGCATTTT
CASRITDSNQPQHF
>TRBD2|TRBV15|few|TRBJ2-2
TGTGCCACCAGCCTGATCTTGGCGGGGGGAAACACCGGGGAGCTGTTTTTT
CATSLILAGGNTGELFF
>-|TRBV28|-|TRBJ2-5
TGTGCCAGCAGTGGCGAGGGGCAAGAGACCCAGTACTTC
CASSGEGQETQYF
>-|TRBV5-1|-|TRBJ2-2
TGCGCCAGCACACTAGGGTCCACCGGGGAGCTGTTTTTT
CASTLGSTGELFF
>TRBD1|TRBV6-5|many|TRBJ1-6
TGTGCCAGCAGTACAGGACAGGGCCAGAATTCACCCCTCCACTTT
CASSTGQGQNSPLHF
>-|TRBV7-8|few|TRBJ1-2
TGTGCCAGCAGCTTAGCCCAGACGAGGGGCTATGGCTACACCTTC
CASSLAQTRGYGYTF
>TRBD2|TRBV12-3/TRBV12-4|-|TRBJ2-2
TGTGCCAGCAGCCTGGGACTAGTCCGGGAGCTGTTTTTT
CASSLGLVRELFF
>-|TRBV7-3|many|TRBJ1-1
TGTGCCAGCGGCGGTCTGGGGAACACTGAAGCTTTCTTT
CASGGLGNTEAFF
>-|TRBV28|-|TRBJ2-5
TGTGCCAGCAAATCAGAGACCCAGTACTTC
CASKSETQYF
>-|TRBV20-1|few|TRBJ2-7
TGCAGTGCTAGAGGCCGGACTCGCGGCCTCAACGAGCAGTACTTC
CSARGRTRGLNEQYF
>-|TRBV30|-|TRBJ1-2
TGTGCCTGGAGTCAGGGTTATGGCTACACCTTC
CAWSQGYGYTF
>-|TRBV13|many|TRBJ2-2
TGTGCCAGCAGCTTAGAAGGGACCGGGGAGCTGTTTTTT
CASSLEGTGELFF
>TRBD1|TRBV7-4|many|TRBJ2-7
TGTGCCAGCAGCTGCCAGCGGACAGGGGGCCGGTACGAGCAGTACTTC
CASSCQRTGGRYEQYF
>-|TRBV7-2|many|TRBJ1-2
TGTGCCAGCAGCCCACAGCCAGGGGAGCGGGGCTACACCTTC
CASSPQPGERGYTF
>-|TRBV25-1|many|TRBJ2-3
TGTGCCAGCAGTGCCCCCTCGTTGGGTGCAGATACGCAGTATTTT
CASSAPSLGADTQYF
>TRBD1|TRBV18|few|TRBJ1-6
TGTGCCAGCTCAGAACAGGACAGGCTGAATTCACCCCTCCACTTT
CASSEQDRLNSPLHF
>-|TRBV5-1|-|TRBJ2-3
TGCGCCAGCAGCTTCGGGGGTTGGGCAGATACGCAGTATTTT
CASSFGGWADTQYF
>-|TRBV6-5|many|TRBJ2-7
TGTGCCAGCAGAAGCGGAAGCTTTTACGAGCAGTACTTC
CASRSGSFYEQYF
>-|TRBV20-1|medium-sized|TRBJ1-5
TGCAGTGCTAGAGATGAGAAGGGGGGGAATCAGCCCCAGCATTTT
CSARDEKGGNQPQHF
>-|TRBV7-3|many|TRBJ2-1
TGTGCCAGCAGCCCCCCGCAGGGTCGCAATGAGCAGTTCTTC
CASSPPQGRNEQFF
>-|TRBV20-1|many|TRBJ2-3
TGCAGTGCATGGGACGGCCAAGAAAGCACAGATACGCAGTATTTT
CSAWDGQESTDTQYF
>TRBD2|TRBV28|few|TRBJ2-1
TGTGCCAGCACCATACCCTCTAGCGGGAGTTGGGATGAGCAGTTCTTC
CASTIPSSGSWDEQFF